This TCR beta chain originates from a study of T-cell memory formation after mild COVID-19 (dated by TCRdb to about 2021). Turning to the overall study: Most TCR sequence clusters were specific to one of the two donors. In two donors, T-cell clones that expanded and contracted after mild COVID-19 were followed by sequencing TCRalpha and TCRbeta repertoires longitudinally. The cohort was made up of two young adult volunteers, one female and one male, who were previously healthy. Overall study results and their limits: The study included only two mild cases, and larger cohorts that include severe cases with pre-infection samples were judged to be necessary. Some responding clones were detected in pre-infection memory, which suggested that pre-existing cross-reactive memory T cells had joined the SARS-CoV-2 response. Contracting CD4+ clones turned up mainly in the CM and EM memory subsets, whereas EMRA was where CD8+ clones were enriched. Whether the second-wave clones peaking on day 37 were SARS-CoV-2 specific was not confirmed. Clones that contracted from day 15 to 85 showed balanced CD4/CD8 phenotypes, whereas a second wave of clones that expanded from day 15 to 37 leaned towards CD4+.

Instrument used: Illumina NovaSeq 6000. cDNA libraries for TCRalpha and TCRbeta were prepared by 5'RACE using constant-segment primers, with sample barcodes and unique molecular identifiers added. RNA was extracted from every sample with Trizol reagent. Library amplification was performed in two PCR steps, and a second sample barcode and Illumina TruSeq adapters were introduced in the second step. Libraries were sequenced on an Illumina NovaSeq with 2 x 150 bp paired-end reads. For the original study's pipeline: With migec v1.2.7, reads were demultiplexed and then collapsed into UMI-guided consensus sequences. Using mixcr v2.1.11, UMI consensuses were aligned to TRA and TRB V and J templates and then assembled into clonotypes. Expanded or contracted clonotypes were those called significant by both edgeR and NoisET, with noise models trained on biological replicates. For edgeR calls, a false discovery rate-adjusted p below 0.01 and a log2 fold-change threshold of 1 were applied. As an exploratory analysis of dynamics, max-normalized trajectories of the 1000 most abundant clonotypes were examined by PCA with hierarchical clustering. Each responding clone was given a CD4 or CD8 phenotype based on the CD4+ and CD8+ repertoires, which had been sequenced separately. TCRdb handled the public reads itself, with Q25 trimming in fastp and clone calling in MiXCR, and kept productive beta chains. A single entry per CDR3 protein holds the most common genes and DNA from its merged rows. What appears here as the V and J calls and clone size reflects TCRdb's work, not the paper's. This sample comprises around 140,000 distinct CDR3 sequences, about a fifth of them detected only once. The ten top clones hold around 2.4% of the sample.

V loses 2 bases, J loses 6 bases, and the germline ends lie 2 bases apart. CDR1 is given as SEHNR and CDR2 as FQNEAQ, both from the germline V gene (reference sequence). The CDR3 runs 12 amino acids, cysteine and phenylalanine included. The read is trimmed to its CDR3 DNA, 36 bases read in frame from base 1. This clonotype was observed a handful of times. The antigen this receptor binds is unknown. Per-nucleotide qualities are absent, and no much larger clonotype sits a single base away. Ficoll-Paque density gradient centrifugation was the method used to isolate PBMCs. Input material: PBMCs or a T cell subset sorted from them (not recorded which). The sequence derives from an adult woman who had mild COVID-19 (a few samples of this study predate the infection). The sample titles of this study are shuffled in the database, so cell type and time point are left out; the donor was told from shared clones. The chain is made from TRBV7-9 and TRBJ1-6; no confident D gene assignment can be made. The DNA is TGTGCCAGCAGCTTACCTAATTCACCCCTCCACTTT. It codes for CASSLPNSPLHF.